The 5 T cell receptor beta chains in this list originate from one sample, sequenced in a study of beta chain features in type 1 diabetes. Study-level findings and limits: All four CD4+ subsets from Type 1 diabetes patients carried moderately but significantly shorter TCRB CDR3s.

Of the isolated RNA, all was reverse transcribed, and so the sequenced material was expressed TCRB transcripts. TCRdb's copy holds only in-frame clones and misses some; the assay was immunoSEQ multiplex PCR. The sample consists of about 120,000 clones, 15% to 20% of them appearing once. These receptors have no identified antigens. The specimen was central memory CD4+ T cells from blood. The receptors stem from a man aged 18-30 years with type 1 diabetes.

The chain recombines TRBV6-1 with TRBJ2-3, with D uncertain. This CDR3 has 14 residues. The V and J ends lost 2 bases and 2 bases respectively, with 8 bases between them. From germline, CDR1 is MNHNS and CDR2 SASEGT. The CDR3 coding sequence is TGTGCCAGCAGTGAACAGGAAGACACAGATACGCAGTATTTT. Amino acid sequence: CASSEQEDTDTQYF.

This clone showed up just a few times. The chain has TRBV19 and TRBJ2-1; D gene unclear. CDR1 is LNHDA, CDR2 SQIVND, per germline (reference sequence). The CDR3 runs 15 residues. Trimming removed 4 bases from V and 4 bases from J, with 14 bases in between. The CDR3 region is CASSSPTDRYNEQFF. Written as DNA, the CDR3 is TGTGCCAGTAGTAGTCCAACCGATCGTTACAATGAGCAGTTCTTC.

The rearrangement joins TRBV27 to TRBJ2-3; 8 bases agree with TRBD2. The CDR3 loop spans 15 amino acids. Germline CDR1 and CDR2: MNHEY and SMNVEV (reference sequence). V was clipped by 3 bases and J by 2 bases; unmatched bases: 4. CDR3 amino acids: CASSLSGGHTDTQYF. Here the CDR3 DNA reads TGTGCCAGCAGTTTGTCGGGAGGGCACACAGATACGCAGTATTTT.

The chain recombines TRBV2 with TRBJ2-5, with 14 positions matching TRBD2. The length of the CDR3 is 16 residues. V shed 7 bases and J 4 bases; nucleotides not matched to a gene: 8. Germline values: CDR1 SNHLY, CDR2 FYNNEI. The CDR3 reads CASKGLAGEVGETQYF. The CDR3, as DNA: TGTGCCAGCAAGGGACTAGCGGGGGAAGTAGGAGAGACCCAGTACTTC.

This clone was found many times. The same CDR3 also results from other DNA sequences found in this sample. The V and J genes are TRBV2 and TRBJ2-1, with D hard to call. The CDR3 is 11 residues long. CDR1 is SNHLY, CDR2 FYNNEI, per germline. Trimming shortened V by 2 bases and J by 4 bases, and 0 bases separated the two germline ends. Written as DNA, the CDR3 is TGTGCCAGCAGTGAATACAATGAGCAGTTCTTC. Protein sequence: CASSEYNEQFF.